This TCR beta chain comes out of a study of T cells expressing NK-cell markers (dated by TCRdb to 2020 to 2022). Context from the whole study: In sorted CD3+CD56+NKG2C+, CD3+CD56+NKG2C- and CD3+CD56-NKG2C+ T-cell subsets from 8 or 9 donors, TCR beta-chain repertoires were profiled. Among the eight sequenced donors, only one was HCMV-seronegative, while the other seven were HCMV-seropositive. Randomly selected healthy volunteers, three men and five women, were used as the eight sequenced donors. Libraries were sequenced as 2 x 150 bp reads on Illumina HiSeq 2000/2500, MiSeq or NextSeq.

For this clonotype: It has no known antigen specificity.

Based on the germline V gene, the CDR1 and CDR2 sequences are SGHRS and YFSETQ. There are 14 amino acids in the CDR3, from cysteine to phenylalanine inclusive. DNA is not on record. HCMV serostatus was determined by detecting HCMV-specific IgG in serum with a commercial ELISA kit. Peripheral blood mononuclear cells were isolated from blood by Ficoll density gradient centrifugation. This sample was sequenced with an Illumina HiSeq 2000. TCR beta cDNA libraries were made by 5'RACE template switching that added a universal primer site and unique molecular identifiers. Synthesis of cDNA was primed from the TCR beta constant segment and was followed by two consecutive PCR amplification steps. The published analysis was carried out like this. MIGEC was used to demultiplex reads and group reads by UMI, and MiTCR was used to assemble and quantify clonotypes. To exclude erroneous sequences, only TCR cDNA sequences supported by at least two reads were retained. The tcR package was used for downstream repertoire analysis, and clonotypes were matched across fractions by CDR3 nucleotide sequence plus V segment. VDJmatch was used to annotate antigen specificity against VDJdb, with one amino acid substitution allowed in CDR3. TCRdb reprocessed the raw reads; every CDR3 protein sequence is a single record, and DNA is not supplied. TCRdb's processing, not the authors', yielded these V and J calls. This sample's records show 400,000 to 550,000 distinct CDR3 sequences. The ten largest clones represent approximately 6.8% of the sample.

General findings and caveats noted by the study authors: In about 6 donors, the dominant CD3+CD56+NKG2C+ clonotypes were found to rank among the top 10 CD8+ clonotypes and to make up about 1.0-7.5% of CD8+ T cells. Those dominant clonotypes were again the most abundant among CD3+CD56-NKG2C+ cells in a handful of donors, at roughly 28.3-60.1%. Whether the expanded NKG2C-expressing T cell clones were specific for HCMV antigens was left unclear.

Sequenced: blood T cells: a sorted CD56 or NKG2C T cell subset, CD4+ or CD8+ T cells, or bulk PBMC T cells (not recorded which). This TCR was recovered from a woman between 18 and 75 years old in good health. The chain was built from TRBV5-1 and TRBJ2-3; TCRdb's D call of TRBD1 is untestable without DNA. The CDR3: CASSPGTTEDTQYF.